This T cell receptor beta chain came from a study of technical replicates of blood from a few donors. Sequencing used immunoSEQ multiplex PCR; TCRdb keeps in-frame clones, though not all of them. The data hold 90,000 to 100,000 clones, with just under 95% observed a single time. Trimming took 0 bases from V and 4 from J; bases not matched to a gene: 7. Germline CDR1 reads SGDLS; CDR2 reads YYNGEE. CDR3 length equals 17 residues. Sequences were obtained from T cells isolated from PBMCs. V usage is TRBV9 and J usage is TRBJ2-7; 13 bases line up with TRBD2. This sequence originates from a human donor in good health. Here the CDR3 reads CASSVGGRTSGRYEQYF. Written as DNA, the CDR3 is TGTGCCAGCAGCGTAGGCGGGCGGACTAGCGGGAGATACGAGCAGTACTTC.